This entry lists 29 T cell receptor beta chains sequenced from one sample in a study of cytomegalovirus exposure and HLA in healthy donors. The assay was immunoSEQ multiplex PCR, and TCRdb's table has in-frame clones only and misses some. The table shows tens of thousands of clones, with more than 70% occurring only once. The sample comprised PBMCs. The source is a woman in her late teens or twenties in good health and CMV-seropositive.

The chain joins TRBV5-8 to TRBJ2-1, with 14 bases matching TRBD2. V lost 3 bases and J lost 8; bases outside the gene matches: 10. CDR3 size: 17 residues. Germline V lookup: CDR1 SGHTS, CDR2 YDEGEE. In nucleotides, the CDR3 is TGTGCCAGCAGCTATCAAGGGACTAGCGGGGGTCATCATGAGCAGTTCTTC. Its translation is CASSYQGTSGGHHEQFF.

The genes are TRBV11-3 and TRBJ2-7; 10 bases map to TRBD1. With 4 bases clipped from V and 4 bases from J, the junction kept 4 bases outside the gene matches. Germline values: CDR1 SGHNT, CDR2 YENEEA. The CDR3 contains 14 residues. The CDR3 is CASSSRTGGYEQYF. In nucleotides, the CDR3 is TGTGCCAGCAGCTCCAGGACAGGGGGTTACGAGCAGTACTTC. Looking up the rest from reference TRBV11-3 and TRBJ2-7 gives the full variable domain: EAGVVQSPRYKIIEKKQPVAFWCNPISGHNTLYWYLQNLGQGPELLIRYENEEAVDDSQLPKDRFSAERLKGVDSTLKIQPAELGDSAVYLCASSSRTGGYEQYFGPGTRLTVT.

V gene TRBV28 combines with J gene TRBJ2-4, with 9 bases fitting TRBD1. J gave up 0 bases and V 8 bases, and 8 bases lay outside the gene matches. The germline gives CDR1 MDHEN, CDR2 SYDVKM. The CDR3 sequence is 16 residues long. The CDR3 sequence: CASEGTGTGAKNIQYF. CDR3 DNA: TGTGCCAGCGAAGGGACAGGGACGGGAGCCAAAAACATTCAGTACTTC.

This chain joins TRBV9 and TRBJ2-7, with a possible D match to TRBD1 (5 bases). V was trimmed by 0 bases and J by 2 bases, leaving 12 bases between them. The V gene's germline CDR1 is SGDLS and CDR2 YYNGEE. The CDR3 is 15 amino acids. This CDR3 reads CASSVGYQGAYEQYF. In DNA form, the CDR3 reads TGTGCCAGCAGCGTAGGGTACCAGGGCGCCTACGAGCAGTACTTC.

The CDR3: CASSVSAGTGGNEQFF. The CDR3 coding sequence is TGTGCCAGCAGTGTTAGTGCCGGGACAGGGGGCAATGAGCAGTTCTTC. This chain uses TRBV6-1 with TRBJ2-1; 11 nucleotides align to TRBD1. V lost 4 bases, J lost 6 bases, and 8 bases stayed unmatched. The germline CDR1 and CDR2 sequences are MNHNS and SASEGT. This CDR3 has 16 amino acids.

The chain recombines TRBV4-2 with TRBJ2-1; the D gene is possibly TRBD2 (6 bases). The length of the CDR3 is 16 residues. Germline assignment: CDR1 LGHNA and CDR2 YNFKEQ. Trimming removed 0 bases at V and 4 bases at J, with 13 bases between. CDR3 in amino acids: CASSQDIERVYNEQFF. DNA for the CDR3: TGTGCCAGCAGCCAAGATATCGAGCGGGTGTACAATGAGCAGTTCTTC.

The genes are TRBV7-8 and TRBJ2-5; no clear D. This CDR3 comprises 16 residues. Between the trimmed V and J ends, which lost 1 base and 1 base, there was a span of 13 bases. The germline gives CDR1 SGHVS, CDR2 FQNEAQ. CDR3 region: CASSLGFRDTQETQYF. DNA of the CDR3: TGTGCCAGCAGCTTAGGGTTTCGTGACACCCAAGAGACCCAGTACTTC.

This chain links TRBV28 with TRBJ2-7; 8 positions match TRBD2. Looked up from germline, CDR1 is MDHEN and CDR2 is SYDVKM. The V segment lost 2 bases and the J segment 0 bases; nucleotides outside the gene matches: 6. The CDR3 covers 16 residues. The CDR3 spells CASSLAGGSSSYEQYF. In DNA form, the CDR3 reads TGTGCCAGCAGTTTAGCGGGGGGCTCTAGCTCCTACGAGCAGTACTTC.

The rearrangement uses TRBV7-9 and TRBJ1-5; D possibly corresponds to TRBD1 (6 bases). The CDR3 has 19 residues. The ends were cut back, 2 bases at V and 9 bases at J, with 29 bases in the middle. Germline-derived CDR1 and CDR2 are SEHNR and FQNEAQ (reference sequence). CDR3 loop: CASSLNTGPSGARGSPQHF. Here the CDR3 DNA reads TGTGCCAGCAGCTTAAATACGGGTCCCTCAGGGGCTAGGGGGTCGCCCCAGCATTTT.

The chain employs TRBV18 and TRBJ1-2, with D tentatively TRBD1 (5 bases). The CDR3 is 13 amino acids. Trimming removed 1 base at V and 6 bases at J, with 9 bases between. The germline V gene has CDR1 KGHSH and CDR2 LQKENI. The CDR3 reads CASSPRQSDGYTF. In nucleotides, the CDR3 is TGTGCCAGCTCACCACGACAGTCCGATGGCTACACCTTC.

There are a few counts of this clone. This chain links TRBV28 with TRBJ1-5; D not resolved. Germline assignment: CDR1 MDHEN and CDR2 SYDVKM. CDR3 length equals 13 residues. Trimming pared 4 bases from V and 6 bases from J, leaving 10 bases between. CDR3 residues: CASSSGMGQPQHF. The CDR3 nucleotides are TGTGCCAGCAGTTCAGGTATGGGTCAGCCCCAGCATTTT. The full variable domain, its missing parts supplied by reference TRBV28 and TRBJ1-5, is DVKVTQSSRYLVKRTGEKVFLECVQDMDHENMFWYRQDPGLGLRLIYFSYDVKMKEKGDIPEGYSVSREKKERFSLILESASTNQTSMYLCASSSGMGQPQHFGDGTRLSIL.

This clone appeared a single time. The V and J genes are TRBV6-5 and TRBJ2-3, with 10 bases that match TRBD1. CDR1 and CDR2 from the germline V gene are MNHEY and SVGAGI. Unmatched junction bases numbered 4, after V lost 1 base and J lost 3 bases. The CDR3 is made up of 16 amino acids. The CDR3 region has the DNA TGTGCCAGCAGTTACTGGGGACAGGGGACAACAGATACGCAGTATTTT. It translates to CASSYWGQGTTDTQYF.

CDR3 sequence reads: CASSLGGERGYTF. CDR3 sequence (DNA): TGTGCCAGCAGCTTGGGCGGGGAAAGGGGCTACACCTTC. J is TRBJ1-2 and V is TRBV11-2; D ambiguous. Germline V gene data show CDR1 as SGHAT and CDR2 as FQNNGV. The ends were cut back, 3 bases at V and 8 bases at J, with 13 bases in the middle. This CDR3 is 13 amino acids long.

The CDR3 protein is CASSYSIGTGDYGYTF. For the CDR3, the DNA is TGTGCCAGCAGTTACTCGATAGGAACAGGGGACTATGGCTACACCTTC. The V call is TRBV6-5, the J call TRBJ1-2; 7 bases are shared with TRBD1. Per germline, CDR1 MNHEY and CDR2 SVGAGI. Trimming cost V 0 bases and J 3 bases; bases outside gene matches: 7. The CDR3 has 16 residues.

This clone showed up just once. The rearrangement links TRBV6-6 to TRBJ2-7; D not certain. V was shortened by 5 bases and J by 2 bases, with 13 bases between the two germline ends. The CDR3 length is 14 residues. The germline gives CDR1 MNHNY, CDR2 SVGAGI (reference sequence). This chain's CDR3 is CASSPGGPPYEQYF. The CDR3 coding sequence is TGTGCCAGCAGTCCCGGTGGGCCCCCCTACGAGCAGTACTTC.

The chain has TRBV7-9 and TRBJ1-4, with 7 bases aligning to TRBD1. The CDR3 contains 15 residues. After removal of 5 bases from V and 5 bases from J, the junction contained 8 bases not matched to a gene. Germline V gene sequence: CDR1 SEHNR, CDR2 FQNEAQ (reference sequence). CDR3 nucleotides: TGTGCCAGCAGCCCCGGACAGGCAGGGAATGAAAAACTGTTTTTT. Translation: CASSPGQAGNEKLFF.

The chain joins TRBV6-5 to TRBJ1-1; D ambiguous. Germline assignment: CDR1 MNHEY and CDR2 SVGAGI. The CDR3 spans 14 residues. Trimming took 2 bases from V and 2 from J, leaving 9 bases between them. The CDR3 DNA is TGTGCCAGCAGTTACACAACATCCAACACTGAAGCTTTCTTT. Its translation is CASSYTTSNTEAFF.

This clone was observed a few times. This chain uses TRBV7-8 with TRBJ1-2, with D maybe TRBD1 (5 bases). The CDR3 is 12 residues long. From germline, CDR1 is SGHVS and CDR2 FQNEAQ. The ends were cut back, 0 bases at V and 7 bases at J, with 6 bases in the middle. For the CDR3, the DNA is TGTGCCAGCAGCTTAGCTGGGGCTGGCTACACCTTC. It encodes CASSLAGAGYTF.

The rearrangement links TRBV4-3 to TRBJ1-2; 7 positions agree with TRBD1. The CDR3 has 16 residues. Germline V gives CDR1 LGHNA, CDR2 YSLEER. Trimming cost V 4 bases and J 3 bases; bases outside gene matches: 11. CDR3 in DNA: TGCGCCAGCAGCCGACGAACAGGGGAATCCGACTATGGCTACACCTTC. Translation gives CASSRRTGESDYGYTF.

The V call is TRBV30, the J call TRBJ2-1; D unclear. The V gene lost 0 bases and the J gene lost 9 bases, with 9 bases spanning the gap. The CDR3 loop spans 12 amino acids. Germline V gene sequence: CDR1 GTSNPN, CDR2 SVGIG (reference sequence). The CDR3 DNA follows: TGTGCCTGGAGTGTATCGGGTGGTGAGCAGTTCTTC. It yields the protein CAWSVSGGEQFF.

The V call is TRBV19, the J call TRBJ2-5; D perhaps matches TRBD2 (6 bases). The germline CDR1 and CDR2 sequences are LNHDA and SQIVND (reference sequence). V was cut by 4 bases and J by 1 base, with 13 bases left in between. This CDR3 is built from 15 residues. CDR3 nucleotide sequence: TGTGCCAGTAGTACCCACGGGGGTTTCCAAGAGACCCAGTACTTC. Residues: CASSTHGGFQETQYF.

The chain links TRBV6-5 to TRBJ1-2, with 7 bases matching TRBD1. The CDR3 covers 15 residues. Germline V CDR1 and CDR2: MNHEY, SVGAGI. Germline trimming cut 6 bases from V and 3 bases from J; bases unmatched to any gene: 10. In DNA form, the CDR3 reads TGTGCCAGCAGCCGTCAGGGGGGATACGACTATGGCTACACCTTC. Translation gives CASSRQGGYDYGYTF.

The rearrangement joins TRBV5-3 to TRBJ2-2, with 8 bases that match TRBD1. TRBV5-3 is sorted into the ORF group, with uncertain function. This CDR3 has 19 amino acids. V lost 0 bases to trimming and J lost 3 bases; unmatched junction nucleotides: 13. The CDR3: CARSLDSLKTGDHTGELFF. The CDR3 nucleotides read TGTGCCAGAAGCTTGGACTCCTTAAAGACAGGGGATCACACCGGGGAGCTGTTTTTT.

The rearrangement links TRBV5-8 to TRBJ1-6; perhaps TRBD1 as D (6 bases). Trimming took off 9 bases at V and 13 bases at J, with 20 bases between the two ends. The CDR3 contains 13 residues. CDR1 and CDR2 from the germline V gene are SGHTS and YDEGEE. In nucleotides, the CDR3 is TGTGCCACCCCGGGGGGGCCTGAGGGGCCCCTCCACTTT. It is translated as CATPGGPEGPLHF.

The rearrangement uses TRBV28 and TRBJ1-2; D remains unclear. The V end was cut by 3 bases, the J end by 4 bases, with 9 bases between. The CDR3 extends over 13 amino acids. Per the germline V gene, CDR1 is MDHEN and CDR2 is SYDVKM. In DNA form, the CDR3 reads TGTGCCAGCAGTTTCGAGGGAAGCTATGGCTACACCTTC. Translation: CASSFEGSYGYTF.

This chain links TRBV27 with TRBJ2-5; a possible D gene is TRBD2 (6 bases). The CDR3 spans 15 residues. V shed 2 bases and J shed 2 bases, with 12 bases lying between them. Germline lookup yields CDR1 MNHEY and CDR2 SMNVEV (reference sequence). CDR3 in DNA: TGTGCCAGCAGTTTAGGAGGGCTGTGGCAAGAGACCCAGTACTTC. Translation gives CASSLGGLWQETQYF.

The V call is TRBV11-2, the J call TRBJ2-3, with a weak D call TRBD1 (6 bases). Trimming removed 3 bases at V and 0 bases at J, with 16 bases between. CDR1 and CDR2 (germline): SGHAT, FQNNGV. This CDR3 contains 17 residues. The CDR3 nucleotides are TGTGCCAGCAGCTTCCTCGGACAGAAATCTAGCACAGATACGCAGTATTTT. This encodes CASSFLGQKSSTDTQYF. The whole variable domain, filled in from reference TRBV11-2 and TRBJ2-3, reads EAGVAQSPRYKIIEKRQSVAFWCNPISGHATLYWYQQILGQGPKLLIQFQNNGVVDDSQLPKDRFSAERLKGVDSTLKIQPAKLEDSAVYLCASSFLGQKSSTDTQYFGPGTRLTVL.

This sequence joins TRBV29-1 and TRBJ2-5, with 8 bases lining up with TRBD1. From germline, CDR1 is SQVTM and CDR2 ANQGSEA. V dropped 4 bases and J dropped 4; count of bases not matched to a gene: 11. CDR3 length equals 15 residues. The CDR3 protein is CSVAHAGGSGETQYF. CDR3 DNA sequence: TGCAGCGTTGCGCACGCAGGGGGCTCGGGAGAGACCCAGTACTTC.

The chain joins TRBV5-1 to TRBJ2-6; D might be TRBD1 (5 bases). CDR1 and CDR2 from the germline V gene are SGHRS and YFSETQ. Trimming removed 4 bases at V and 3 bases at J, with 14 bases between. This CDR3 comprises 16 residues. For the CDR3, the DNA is TGCGCCAGCAGCACCGAATGGACATTTGGGGCCAACGTCCTGACTTTC. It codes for CASSTEWTFGANVLTF. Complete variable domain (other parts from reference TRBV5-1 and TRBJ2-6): KAGVTQTPRYLIKTRGQQVTLSCSPISGHRSVSWYQQTPGQGLQFLFEYFSETQRNKGNFPGRFSGRQFSNSRSEMNVSTLELGDSALYLCASSTEWTFGANVLTFGAGSRLTVL.